The source of this TCR beta chain is a study of T cell repertoires in cytomegalovirus infection. Study outcomes and limitations: The study identified carriers of CMV plus the relevant HLA from cumulative public TCR beta family frequency.

V lost 7 bases, J lost 4 bases, and 10 bases lay in between. Germline V gene lookup returns CDR1 MNHNY and CDR2 SVGAGI (reference sequence). This CDR3 has 13 residues. Using its own MiXCR run on the reads, TCRdb lists one record per CDR3 protein. The data show 150,000 or so distinct CDR3 sequences, roughly 6% seen once. About this clonotype itself: As yet, its antigen is unknown.

The V gene is TRBV6-6, the J gene TRBJ2-2, with TRBD2 as a possible D gene (5 bases). Sequencing was done on a sample of PBMCs. The source of this sequence is a human donor in good health (CMV status not recorded). Some clones in this sample may be carry-over from other donors' samples. The CDR3 here is CASNKEGTGELFF. In DNA form, the CDR3 reads TGTGCCAGCAACAAAGAGGGCACCGGGGAGCTGTTTTTT.